This T cell receptor (beta chain) was profiled in a study of cytomegalovirus exposure and HLA in healthy donors. Study-level points and caveats: It was reported that TCR beta sequences correctly inferred the HLA-A and HLA-B alleles for most subjects.

Concerning this clone itself: Its target is not known.

The study ran its PCR with 60 Vbeta and 13 Jbeta primers. Here immunoSEQ multiplex PCR was the method, and the copy in TCRdb shows in-frame clones only, minus some. This table has about 180,000 clones, about 78% appearing once. Germline trimming cut 5 bases from V and 12 bases from J; bases unmatched to any gene: 11. This CDR3 has 15 amino acids. CDR1 and CDR2 from the germline V gene are MNHNY and SVGAGI (reference sequence). This sequence was found in a man aged 35 to 55 in good health and CMV-seronegative. The sequencing sample was made of PBMCs. The chain carries TRBV6-6 and TRBJ2-1, with 12 nucleotides matching TRBD2. As DNA, the CDR3 is TGTGCCAGCAGTCTCCCTAGCGGGAGGGCAGGCGGGCAGTTCTTC. Translation gives CASSLPSGRAGGQFF.